This is a list of T cell receptor beta chains from one sample in a study of CD8 T cells in Susac syndrome. TCRdb independently ran MiXCR on the immunoSEQ multiplex PCR reads; one entry per CDR3 protein. The sample yields 350,000 to 550,000 distinct CDR3 sequences, 85% seen once. Sequencing used CD8+ T cells from PBMCs. The receptors come from a human donor with multiple sclerosis. The CDR3 runs from the conserved cysteine through the conserved F or W. A D gene is named only where the DNA matches it firmly. Clone sizes are given selectively: once, few, many, or a class where the clone is expanded.

V: TRBV27
J: TRBJ2-2
D: .
size: .
CDR3: CARTRGWYRNTGELFF
DNA: TGTGCCAGGACCCGGGGATGGTATCGGAACACCGGGGAGCTGTTTTTT

V: TRBV28
J: TRBJ1-1
D: .
size: .
CDR3: CASSLRRFGTEAFF
DNA: TGTGCCAGCAGTTTAAGACGGTTCGGGACTGAAGCTTTCTTT

V: TRBV5-1
J: TRBJ2-3
D: .
size: .
CDR3: CASSFWGTVTDTQYF
DNA: TGCGCCAGCAGCTTCTGGGGTACCGTCACAGATACGCAGTATTTT

V: TRBV28
J: TRBJ2-7
D: .
size: .
CDR3: CASSYDRSEQYF
DNA: TGTGCCAGCAGCTATGACAGGAGCGAGCAGTACTTC

V: TRBV14
J: TRBJ1-2
D: .
size: .
CDR3: CASSQRTDYGYTF
DNA: TGTGCCAGCAGCCAAAGGACAGACTATGGCTACACCTTC

V: TRBV28
J: TRBJ2-1
D: TRBD2
size: once
CDR3: CASSSTSGGANEQFF
DNA: TGTGCCAGCAGTTCCACTAGCGGGGGGGCCAATGAGCAGTTCTTC

V: TRBV5-4
J: TRBJ2-3
D: .
size: .
CDR3: CASSLASPDTQYF
DNA: TGTGCCAGCAGCTTGGCCTCGCCAGATACGCAGTATTTT

V: TRBV14
J: TRBJ2-1
D: TRBD2
size: .
CDR3: CASSWDLAGGPNEQFF
DNA: TGTGCCAGCAGCTGGGACCTAGCGGGGGGTCCCAATGAGCAGTTCTTC

V: TRBV30
J: TRBJ2-1
D: TRBD2
size: .
CDR3: CAWSALAGDSEQFF
DNA: TGTGCCTGGAGTGCACTAGCGGGAGATTCTGAGCAGTTCTTC

V: TRBV7-9
J: TRBJ2-1
D: TRBD2
size: .
CDR3: CASSAAGIIDNEQFF
DNA: TGTGCCAGCAGCGCAGCGGGAATAATTGACAATGAGCAGTTCTTC

V: TRBV14
J: TRBJ1-1
D: .
size: .
CDR3: CASSQAGGDMNTEAFF
DNA: TGTGCCAGCAGCCAAGCAGGAGGGGATATGAACACTGAAGCTTTCTTT

V: TRBV27
J: TRBJ2-4
D: .
size: .
CDR3: CASQGVAKNIQYF
DNA: TGTGCCAGCCAGGGTGTGGCCAAAAACATTCAGTACTTC

V: TRBV2
J: TRBJ2-7
D: TRBD1
size: .
CDR3: CASSGPDRGEYEQYF
DNA: TGTGCCAGCAGTGGACCGGACAGGGGAGAGTACGAGCAGTACTTC

V: TRBV11-3
J: TRBJ2-7
D: .
size: .
CDR3: CASSDRDSPYEQYF
DNA: TGTGCCAGCAGCGACCGGGACTCACCCTACGAGCAGTACTTC

V: TRBV27
J: TRBJ1-5
D: .
size: .
CDR3: CASSPVADNQPQHF
DNA: TGTGCCAGCAGCCCAGTCGCAGACAATCAGCCCCAGCATTTT

V: TRBV28
J: TRBJ2-7
D: TRBD2
size: few
CDR3: CASSSGLAASYEQYF
DNA: TGTGCCAGCAGTTCGGGACTAGCGGCTTCCTACGAGCAGTACTTC

V: TRBV20-1
J: TRBJ1-3
D: .
size: .
CDR3: CSARDAGPFSGNTIYF
DNA: TGCAGTGCTAGAGATGCAGGGCCCTTTTCCGGAAACACCATATATTTT

V: TRBV2
J: TRBJ2-7
D: .
size: .
CDR3: CASSEMGASSYEQYF
DNA: TGTGCCAGCAGTGAAATGGGGGCTAGCTCCTACGAGCAGTACTTC

V: TRBV6-5
J: TRBJ2-2
D: .
size: .
CDR3: CASSYWEGAGTGELFF
DNA: TGTGCCAGCAGTTACTGGGAGGGGGCAGGTACCGGGGAGCTGTTTTTT

V: TRBV28
J: TRBJ1-1
D: .
size: .
CDR3: CASSLSSGLMNTEAFF
DNA: TGTGCCAGCAGTTTAAGCTCGGGACTGATGAACACTGAAGCTTTCTTT

V: TRBV27
J: TRBJ2-7
D: TRBD2
size: .
CDR3: CASKSGGEVYEQYF
DNA: TGTGCCAGCAAAAGCGGGGGAGAGGTTTACGAGCAGTACTTC

V: TRBV6-6
J: TRBJ2-5
D: .
size: .
CDR3: CASSYPGVEPQETQYF
DNA: TGTGCCAGCAGTTACCCGGGCGTGGAGCCTCAAGAGACCCAGTACTTC

V: TRBV5-6
J: TRBJ2-1
D: TRBD2
size: .
CDR3: CASSLGIAGRGYNEQFF
DNA: TGTGCCAGCAGCTTAGGGATAGCGGGGAGGGGCTACAATGAGCAGTTCTTC

V: TRBV10-3
J: TRBJ2-5
D: .
size: .
CDR3: CAISLAYQETQYF
DNA: TGTGCCATCAGCCTAGCGTACCAAGAGACCCAGTACTTC

V: TRBV29-1
J: TRBJ2-1
D: TRBD1
size: .
CDR3: CSADRGGANEQFF
DNA: TGCAGCGCCGACAGGGGGGGGGCCAATGAGCAGTTCTTC

V: TRBV27
J: TRBJ2-7
D: .
size: once
CDR3: CASSMRSRSYEQYF
DNA: TGTGCCAGCAGTATGCGGAGTAGATCCTACGAGCAGTACTTC

V: TRBV27
J: TRBJ2-2
D: .
size: .
CDR3: CASSYTPLGGTGELFF
DNA: TGTGCCAGCAGTTATACACCCTTGGGCGGCACCGGGGAGCTGTTTTTT

V: TRBV20-1
J: TRBJ2-7
D: .
size: .
CDR3: CSAPQGSDSYEQYF
DNA: TGCAGTGCTCCACAGGGAAGCGACTCCTACGAGCAGTACTTC

V: TRBV30
J: TRBJ1-1
D: .
size: .
CDR3: CAWRHGGNTEAFF
DNA: TGTGCCTGGAGGCACGGGGGGAACACTGAAGCTTTCTTT

V: TRBV5-1
J: TRBJ2-7
D: TRBD1
size: .
CDR3: CASSPITQGDGYEQYF
DNA: TGCGCCAGCAGCCCCATTACACAGGGGGATGGATACGAGCAGTACTTC

V: TRBV2
J: TRBJ1-1
D: .
size: .
CDR3: CATRRRMNTEAFF
DNA: TGTGCCACACGGAGGCGGATGAACACTGAAGCTTTCTTT

V: TRBV14
J: TRBJ1-1
D: TRBD1
size: .
CDR3: CASSQGRGCCTEAFF
DNA: TGTGCCAGCAGCCAAGGCAGGGGGTGTTGCACTGAAGCTTTCTTT

V: TRBV7-2
J: TRBJ1-4
D: .
size: .
CDR3: CASSLALDSNEKLFF
DNA: TGTGCCAGCAGCTTAGCCCTAGACAGTAATGAAAAACTGTTTTTT

V: TRBV4-1
J: TRBJ1-4
D: .
size: .
CDR3: CASSQSRGTREKLFF
DNA: TGCGCCAGCAGCCAATCCCGCGGGACTAGGGAAAAACTGTTTTTT

V: TRBV20-1
J: TRBJ1-2
D: .
size: .
CDR3: CSARSPGTVYGYTF
DNA: TGCAGTGCTAGATCCCCGGGGACGGTCTATGGCTACACCTTC

V: TRBV12-3/TRBV12-4
J: TRBJ2-2
D: .
size: .
CDR3: CASSFPQGGTPDTGELFF
DNA: TGTGCCAGCAGTTTCCCCCAGGGCGGGACCCCGGACACCGGGGAGCTGTTTTTT

V: TRBV6-5
J: TRBJ2-3
D: TRBD1
size: .
CDR3: CASSYSSVRGQGTDTQYF
DNA: TGTGCCAGCAGTTACTCTTCGGTCAGGGGACAGGGCACAGATACGCAGTATTTT

V: TRBV27
J: TRBJ1-1
D: .
size: once
CDR3: CASSLSPGANTEAFF
DNA: TGTGCCAGCAGTTTATCGCCGGGGGCGAACACTGAAGCTTTCTTT

V: TRBV28
J: TRBJ2-7
D: TRBD2
size: .
CDR3: CASSFSGGGRDEQYF
DNA: TGTGCCAGCAGTTTTTCGGGAGGCGGGAGGGACGAGCAGTACTTC

V: TRBV15
J: TRBJ2-7
D: .
size: .
CDR3: CATSRSFRSYEQYF
DNA: TGTGCCACCAGCAGATCATTTAGATCCTACGAGCAGTACTTC

V: TRBV27
J: TRBJ1-1
D: .
size: .
CDR3: CASSAYTGNTEAFF
DNA: TGTGCCAGCAGTGCGTATACAGGGAACACTGAAGCTTTCTTT

V: TRBV7-9
J: TRBJ2-5
D: .
size: once
CDR3: CASVQRGTETQYF
DNA: TGTGCCAGCGTTCAACGGGGTACCGAGACCCAGTACTTC

V: TRBV6-1
J: TRBJ1-2
D: .
size: .
CDR3: CASSEQGGLIDGYTF
DNA: TGTGCCAGCAGTGAACAAGGAGGCCTGATTGATGGCTACACCTTC